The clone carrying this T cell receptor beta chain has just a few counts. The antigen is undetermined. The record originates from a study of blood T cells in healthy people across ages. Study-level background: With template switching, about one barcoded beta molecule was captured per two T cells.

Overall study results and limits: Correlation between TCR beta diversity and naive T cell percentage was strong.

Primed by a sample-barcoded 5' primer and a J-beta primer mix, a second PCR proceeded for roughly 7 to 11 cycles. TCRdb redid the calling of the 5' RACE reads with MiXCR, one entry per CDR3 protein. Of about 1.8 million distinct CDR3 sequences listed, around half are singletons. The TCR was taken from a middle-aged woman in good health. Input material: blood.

CDR3 nucleotides: TGCAGTGCTCCCCGGAGGGGGGAGCGGCAAGAGACCCAGTACTTC. Protein: CSAPRRGERQETQYF. The J gene is TRBJ2-5, the V gene TRBV20-1, with D possibly called TRBD1 or TRBD2 (6 bases each). The germline gives CDR1 DFQATT, CDR2 SNEGSKA (reference sequence). V was shortened by 5 bases and J by 2 bases, with 18 bases between the two germline ends. The CDR3 is 15 amino acids.